Following are 20 T cell receptor beta chains from one sample sequenced in a study of cytomegalovirus exposure and HLA in healthy donors. The PCR employed 60 Vbeta primers together with 13 Jbeta primers. Only in-frame clones appear in the TCRdb table, and some are missing; sequencing was by immunoSEQ multiplex PCR. The data show roughly 100,000 clones, around four fifths seen once. The source material was PBMCs. The receptors shown here come from a woman in her thirties or forties in good health and CMV-seropositive.

This clone has just a few counts. The chain links TRBV9 to TRBJ2-7; a weak D match, TRBD2 (5 bases). Trimming stripped 4 bases from V and 0 bases from J, with 14 bases between. Germline-derived CDR1 and CDR2 are SGDLS and YYNGEE. This CDR3 is 15 amino acids long. This CDR3 is CASSPRLSPSYEQYF. The CDR3 DNA follows: TGTGCCAGCAGCCCTCGACTAAGTCCCTCCTACGAGCAGTACTTC.

The chain recombines TRBV5-8 with TRBJ1-5, with D unclear. The germline V and J ends were trimmed by 5 bases and 0 bases, with 15 bases remaining between them. This CDR3 has 16 amino acids. Germline CDR1 SGHTS, CDR2 YDEGEE. The DNA for the CDR3 is TGTGCCAGCAGTTGGAGTAGGTCCTATAGCAATCAGCCCCAGCATTTT. This sequence encodes CASSWSRSYSNQPQHF.

This clone came up a few times. The CDR3 is CASSEARGDQPQHF. As DNA, the CDR3 is TGTGCCAGCAGTGAAGCGCGCGGGGATCAGCCCCAGCATTTT. The chain couples TRBV2 to TRBJ1-5, with unresolved D. Deletions cut 0 bases from V and 5 bases from J, with 8 bases between. The CDR3 extends over 14 amino acids. CDR1 is SNHLY, CDR2 FYNNEI, per germline.

The chain carries TRBV5-1 and TRBJ2-3, with TRBD2 matching 9 bases. The CDR3 has 14 amino acids. J gave up 10 bases and V 0 bases, and 6 bases lay outside the gene matches. From germline, CDR1 is SGHRS and CDR2 YFSETQ. As DNA, the CDR3 is TGCGCCAGCAGCTTGGCCCCGGTAGCGGGAGCGCAGTATTTT. This sequence encodes CASSLAPVAGAQYF.

The chain employs TRBV5-1 and TRBJ2-3, with 11 bases matching TRBD2. Germline CDR1 is SGHRS and CDR2 is YFSETQ. The CDR3 contains 17 residues. V trimming: 3 bases; J trimming: 0 bases; junction bases outside the gene matches: 6. CDR3 nucleotides: TGCGCCAGCAGCTCGTTGACTAGCGGGGTTAGCACAGATACGCAGTATTTT. This codes for CASSSLTSGVSTDTQYF.

The chain links TRBV6-5 to TRBJ2-3, with 9 bases matching TRBD2. CDR1 and CDR2 (germline): MNHEY, SVGAGI. The CDR3 has 16 amino acids. J gave up 3 bases and V 2 bases, and 6 bases lay outside the gene matches. The CDR3 region has the DNA TGTGCCAGCAGTTACGGTCCTAGCGGGGCGACAGATACGCAGTATTTT. Encoded protein: CASSYGPSGATDTQYF.

The rearrangement joins TRBV5-8 to TRBJ1-6, with D possibly matching TRBD1 (6 bases). The germline V gene has CDR1 SGHTS and CDR2 YDEGEE. V gave up 0 bases and J gave up 10 bases, with 11 bases separating them. The CDR3 is 14 amino acids. CDR3 protein: CASSLGPRGSPLHF. CDR3 coding DNA: TGTGCCAGCAGCTTGGGGCCCAGGGGATCACCCCTCCACTTT.

This clone was detected once. J is TRBJ2-7 and V is TRBV5-3, with D perhaps TRBD1 (6 bases). TRBV5-3 counts as an open reading frame of uncertain function. V was pared by 4 bases and J by 5 bases, with 22 bases between. CDR3 length: 16 residues. The CDR3 coding sequence is TGTGCCAGAAGCCCGACCGGCCAGGGGTTCGCGAACGAGCAGTACTTC. This translates into CARSPTGQGFANEQYF.

The chain employs TRBV9 and TRBJ2-7; 8 bases line up with TRBD1. J gave up 3 bases and V 0 bases, and 5 bases lay outside the gene matches. This CDR3 contains 15 residues. Germline CDR1 reads SGDLS; CDR2 reads YYNGEE. This CDR3 is CASSVAFGQGYEQYF. The CDR3 DNA follows: TGTGCCAGCAGCGTAGCTTTCGGACAGGGCTACGAGCAGTACTTC.

The chain combines TRBV4-1 with TRBJ1-2; D may be TRBD1 (6 bases). The V gene lost 2 bases and the J gene lost 4 bases, with 11 bases spanning the gap. CDR3 length equals 14 residues. Germline CDR1 and CDR2: MGHRA and YSYEKL. Here the CDR3 DNA reads TGCGCCAGCAGCCAAATCACAGGGAGCTATGGCTACACCTTC. It specifies CASSQITGSYGYTF.

This clone turned up a few times. The rearrangement joins TRBV13 to TRBJ2-3; 8 nucleotides align to TRBD2. The CDR3 has 14 amino acids. Germline V gives CDR1 PRHDT, CDR2 FYEKMQ (reference sequence). V lost 4 bases, J lost 9 bases, and 9 bases stayed unmatched. This chain's CDR3 is CASSSSGGAGTQYF. Here the CDR3 DNA reads TGTGCCAGCAGCTCCAGCGGGGGCGCGGGGACGCAGTATTTT.

The chain has TRBV4-3 and TRBJ1-3; the D gene is possibly TRBD1 (5 bases). V was shortened by 4 bases and J by 4 bases, with 23 bases between the two germline ends. The V gene's germline CDR1 is LGHNA and CDR2 YSLEER. This CDR3 has 18 residues. The DNA for the CDR3 is TGCGCCAGCAGCCCAAGTATAGCTCGCGGGGCGATGGGAAACACCATATATTTT. It translates to CASSPSIARGAMGNTIYF.

V gene TRBV28 combines with J gene TRBJ2-1; a weak D match, TRBD2 (6 bases). Germline V gene lookup returns CDR1 MDHEN and CDR2 SYDVKM. The V gene lost 3 bases and the J gene lost 0 bases, with 15 bases spanning the gap. The CDR3 runs 17 residues. CDR3 DNA sequence: TGTGCCAGCAGTTTTGGTAGGTTAGCGGTCTCCTACAATGAGCAGTTCTTC. It is translated as CASSFGRLAVSYNEQFF.

The V and J genes are TRBV7-9 and TRBJ2-3; 9 nucleotides align to TRBD2. The CDR3 has 12 residues. The germline gives CDR1 SEHNR, CDR2 FQNEAQ (reference sequence). J was trimmed by 11 bases and V by 5 bases; bases with no gene match: 5. CDR3 protein: CASSPGLAWQYF. The CDR3 DNA is TGTGCCAGCAGCCCTGGACTAGCGTGGCAGTATTTT.

The CDR3 DNA sequence: TGCAGCGTTGAAGATCTTCCGGGACAGGGGGTTAGGGACACTGAAGCTTTCTTT. Translating gives CSVEDLPGQGVRDTEAFF. This rearrangement joins TRBV29-1 to TRBJ1-1, with 11 bases matching TRBD1. After removal of 0 bases from V and 3 bases from J, the junction contained 12 bases not matched to a gene. Germline V gives CDR1 SQVTM, CDR2 ANQGSEA. The CDR3 is made up of 18 amino acids.

The count of this clone is one. The CDR3 loop reads CASSLGADRATDTQYF. The CDR3 DNA reads TGCGCCAGCAGCTTGGGTGCGGACAGAGCCACAGATACGCAGTATTTT. J is TRBJ2-3 and V is TRBV5-1; TRBD1 is a possible D gene (6 bases). Per the germline V gene, CDR1 is SGHRS and CDR2 is YFSETQ. With 0 bases removed from V and 2 bases from J, the gap between germline ends came to 13 bases. CDR3 length equals 16 residues.

The CDR3 here is CASSPPLLNRYTEAFF. The CDR3, as DNA: TGTGCCAGCAGCCCCCCCCTTCTGAATCGGTACACTGAAGCTTTCTTT. The chain has TRBV7-9 and TRBJ1-1; D is unresolved. The germline gives CDR1 SEHNR, CDR2 FQNEAQ (reference sequence). V gave up 5 bases and J gave up 3 bases, with 19 bases separating them. The CDR3 is made up of 16 amino acids.

The chain combines TRBV9 with TRBJ2-3; 14 bases fit TRBD2. Germline lookup yields CDR1 SGDLS and CDR2 YYNGEE. The CDR3 extends over 18 amino acids. Germline trimming cut 0 bases from V and 1 base from J; bases unmatched to any gene: 4. The CDR3: CASSVGLAGGLGTDTQYF. The CDR3 region has the DNA TGTGCCAGCAGCGTAGGACTAGCGGGGGGGCTGGGCACAGATACGCAGTATTTT. Together with reference TRBV9 and TRBJ2-3, the CDR3 gives the full variable domain: DSGVTQTPKHLITATGQRVTLRCSPRSGDLSVYWYQQSLDQGLQFLIQYYNGEERAKGNILERFSAQQFPDLHSELNLSSLELGDSALYFCASSVGLAGGLGTDTQYFGPGTRLTVL.

The V and J genes are TRBV5-6 and TRBJ2-7; TRBD1 matches at 11 bases. CDR1 is SGHDT and CDR2 is YYEEEE in the germline V gene. This CDR3 is built from 14 residues. Germline trimming cut 4 bases from V and 3 bases from J; bases unmatched to any gene: 3. The CDR3 nucleotides are TGTGCCAGCAGCCCGGGACAGGGGGGCTACGAGCAGTACTTC. This codes for CASSPGQGGYEQYF.

This chain uses TRBV19 with TRBJ2-7; 7 bases are shared with TRBD1. The CDR3 runs to 14 residues. Per germline, CDR1 LNHDA and CDR2 SQIVND (reference sequence). The V segment lost 6 bases and the J segment 1 base; nucleotides outside the gene matches: 6. CDR3 loop: CASSRDRRSYEQYF. CDR3 in DNA: TGTGCCAGTAGCCGGGACAGAAGGTCCTACGAGCAGTACTTC. Together with reference TRBV19 and TRBJ2-7, the CDR3 gives the full variable domain: DGGITQSPKYLFRKEGQNVTLSCEQNLNHDAMYWYRQDPGQGLRLIYYSQIVNDFQKGDIAEGYSVSREKKESFPLTVTSAQKNPTAFYLCASSRDRRSYEQYFGPGTRLTVT.